This T cell receptor (beta chain) originates from a study of T-cell memory formation after mild COVID-19. Study-wide points: Second-wave clones reaching peak frequency on day 37 lacked confirmed SARS-CoV-2 specificity. In pre-infection memory, a portion of responding clones appeared, which suggested that cross-reactive memory joined.

In its sample, this clonotype was seen many times. Its antigen is unidentified. The V gene lost 2 bases and the J gene lost 4 bases, with 6 bases spanning the gap. The CDR3 is made up of 13 amino acids. TCRdb itself ran the 5' RACE reads through MiXCR, one entry per CDR3 protein. The profile shows under 300,000 distinct CDR3 sequences, 15% to 20% of them singletons. The specimen was PBMCs or a T cell subset sorted from them (not recorded which). This chain connects TRBV12-3 or TRBV12-4 to TRBJ1-5, with D unclear. The source is a man between 18 and 29 years old who had mild COVID-19 (a few samples of this study predate the infection). Cell type and time point are not known. CDR3 in DNA: TGTGCCAGCAGTTTACAGATAAATCAGCCCCAGCATTTT. This translates into CASSLQINQPQHF.